Below, 24 T cell receptor beta chains from the same sample are listed, as sequenced in a study of control samples from healthy donors and cancer patients. The data were produced by immunoSEQ multiplex PCR, yet TCRdb's version contains in-frame clones alone and is incomplete. The sample shows 46,000 or so clones, around 94% of them seen only once. Sample: PBMCs. The receptors derive from a young man with colorectal cancer.

The chain has TRBV29-1 and TRBJ1-3; a weak D match, TRBD1 (5 bases). CDR1 and CDR2 from the germline V gene are SQVTM and ANQGSEA. Trimming took 4 bases from V and 0 from J, leaving 16 bases between them. This CDR3 has 16 amino acids. CDR3 protein: CSVVGGPRSSGNTIYF. For the CDR3, the DNA is TGCAGCGTTGTCGGGGGACCGCGGTCCTCTGGAAACACCATATATTTT. Drawing the rest from reference TRBV29-1 and TRBJ1-3, the complete variable domain is SAVISQKPSRDICQRGTSLTIQCQVDSQVTMMFWYRQQPGQSLTLIATANQGSEATYESGFVIDKFPISRPNLTFSTLTVSNMSPEDSSIYLCSVVGGPRSSGNTIYFGEGSWLTVV.

The chain combines TRBV5-6 with TRBJ1-1; D remains unclear. There are 13 residues in the CDR3. V was trimmed by 2 bases and J by 2 bases, leaving 7 bases between them. Germline lookup yields CDR1 SGHDT and CDR2 YYEEEE. CDR3 region: CASSFGDNTEAFF. In DNA form, the CDR3 reads TGTGCCAGCAGCTTCGGGGATAACACTGAAGCTTTCTTT.

V gene TRBV6-2 or TRBV6-3 combines with J gene TRBJ2-7, with 8 nucleotides matching TRBD2. With 5 bases clipped from V and 1 base from J, the junction kept 7 bases outside the gene matches. The CDR3 sequence is 15 residues long. Per the germline V gene, CDR1 is MNHEY and CDR2 is SVGEGT. The CDR3 nucleotides read TGTGCCAGCAGTCGACTAGCGTCCCTATCCTACGAGCAGTACGTC. It encodes CASSRLASLSYEQYV.

V is TRBV13 and J is TRBJ2-5; D is unclear. Germline V CDR1 and CDR2: PRHDT, FYEKMQ (reference sequence). The V gene lost 0 bases and the J gene lost 9 bases, with 11 bases spanning the gap. The CDR3 spans 13 residues. The CDR3 DNA follows: TGTGCCAGCAGCTTAGGACAGCTAAAGGCCCAGTACTTC. This sequence encodes CASSLGQLKAQYF.

This sequence joins TRBV6-6 and TRBJ1-5, with TRBD1 matching 7 bases. V lost 5 bases to trimming and J lost 6 bases; unmatched junction nucleotides: 7. CDR3 length: 14 residues. Germline V gene lookup returns CDR1 MNHNY and CDR2 SVGAGI (reference sequence). Written as DNA, the CDR3 is TGTGCCAGCAGTGGACAGGCGCAGGGTCAGCCCCAGCATTTT. This sequence encodes CASSGQAQGQPQHF.

The chain recombines TRBV15 with TRBJ1-1; 9 bases map to TRBD1. Germline V gives CDR1 LNHNV, CDR2 YYDKDF (reference sequence). CDR3 length equals 15 residues. V was clipped by 0 bases and J by 4 bases; unmatched bases: 3. CDR3: CATSRETGGITEAFF. In DNA form, the CDR3 reads TGTGCCACCAGCAGAGAGACAGGGGGGATCACTGAAGCTTTCTTT.

V is TRBV3-1 (or the pseudogene TRBV3-2) and J is TRBJ2-7, with no clear D. The CDR3 is 13 amino acids. The V gene lost 0 bases and the J gene lost 9 bases, with 12 bases spanning the gap. CDR1 is LGHDT, CDR2 YNNKEL, per germline (reference sequence). The CDR3 loop is CASSQDPRNSQYF. DNA of the CDR3: TGTGCCAGCAGCCAAGACCCCAGGAATTCGCAGTACTTC.

This clone appeared once. This rearrangement joins TRBV3-1 (or the pseudogene TRBV3-2) to TRBJ1-2, with 8 positions matching TRBD1. V lost 3 bases and J lost 8; bases outside the gene matches: 8. CDR1 and CDR2 from the germline V gene are LGHDT and YNNKEL (reference sequence). CDR3 size: 14 residues. The CDR3 DNA reads as TGTGCCAGCAGCCAGGGAACAGGGGGTCGGGGCTACACCTTC. Amino acid sequence: CASSQGTGGRGYTF.

This rearrangement joins TRBV9 to TRBJ1-1; D ambiguous. Germline values: CDR1 SGDLS, CDR2 YYNGEE. CDR3 size: 13 residues. Trimming took off 1 base at V and 1 base at J, with 5 bases between the two ends. The CDR3 reads CASSVTANTEAFF. Here the CDR3 DNA reads TGTGCCAGCAGCGTAACGGCGAACACTGAAGCTTTCTTT.

The rearrangement uses TRBV6-5 and TRBJ1-1; 7 nucleotides line up with TRBD1. The V and J ends lost 5 bases and 3 bases, in that order; junction bases with no gene match: 6. Germline CDR1 is MNHEY and CDR2 is SVGAGI. The CDR3 runs 14 residues. CDR3 nucleotides: TGTGCCAGCAGTCGCGACAGGGTAGACACTGAAGCTTTCTTT. This translates into CASSRDRVDTEAFF.

The V call is TRBV7-6, the J call TRBJ2-3, with D unclear. Germline assignment: CDR1 SGHVS and CDR2 FNYEAQ. V lost 1 base and J lost 1, with 21 bases in between. The CDR3 extends over 19 amino acids. The CDR3 sequence is CASSLGPPKAKTGTDTQYF. In nucleotides, the CDR3 is TGTGCCAGCAGCTTAGGGCCCCCCAAGGCTAAGACTGGCACAGATACGCAGTATTTT. Full variable domain (outside the CDR3, taken from reference TRBV7-6 and TRBJ2-3): GAGVSQSPRYKVTKRGQDVALRCDPISGHVSLYWYRQALGQGPEFLTYFNYEAQQDKSGLPNDRFSAERPEGSISTLTIQRTEQRDSAMYRCASSLGPPKAKTGTDTQYFGPGTRLTVL.

This chain's CDR3 is CASSRSANTEAFF. Here the CDR3 DNA reads TGTGCCAGCAGTAGGTCGGCGAACACTGAAGCTTTCTTT. The chain couples TRBV12-3 or TRBV12-4 to TRBJ1-1; D uncertain. This CDR3 is built from 13 residues. Trimming removed 5 bases from V and 1 base from J, with 8 bases in between.

The rearrangement joins TRBV5-4 to TRBJ1-2; possible D gene TRBD1, 5 bases. Germline CDR1 reads SGHNT; CDR2 reads YYREEE (reference sequence). V was clipped by 0 bases and J by 7 bases, with 10 bases between them. The CDR3 sequence is 13 residues long. CDR3 loop: CASSLVGGIGYTF. The CDR3 nucleotides read TGTGCCAGCAGCTTGGTTGGGGGTATTGGCTACACCTTC.

The sample holds one count of this clone. The V gene is TRBV6-2 or TRBV6-3, the J gene TRBJ2-3; D unclear. This CDR3 spans 15 amino acids. V shed 3 bases and J shed 4 bases, with 14 bases lying between them. The germline CDR1 and CDR2 sequences are MNHEY and SVGEGT. The chain's CDR3 is CASSYGRLVSDTQYF. For the CDR3, the DNA is TGTGCCAGCAGTTATGGGCGGTTAGTCTCAGATACGCAGTATTTT.

The chain recombines TRBV6-5 with TRBJ1-2, with a possible D match to TRBD1 (5 bases). Trimming stripped 0 bases from V and 6 bases from J, with 8 bases between. Germline V gene data show CDR1 as MNHEY and CDR2 as SVGAGI. This CDR3 has 13 residues. CDR3 sequence: CASSYSGGDGYTF. The CDR3 region has the DNA TGTGCCAGCAGTTACTCCGGGGGGGATGGCTACACCTTC.

The rearrangement joins TRBV7-2 to TRBJ1-5; D might be TRBD1 (6 bases). In germline, CDR1 is SGHTA, CDR2 FQGNSA. The CDR3 is made up of 15 amino acids. Between the trimmed V and J ends, which lost 4 bases and 6 bases, there was a span of 16 bases. For the CDR3, the DNA is TGTGCCAGCAGCTCAGTGACAGGCGGGGGTCAGCCCCAGCATTTT. Residues: CASSSVTGGGQPQHF.

The rearrangement joins TRBV6-5 to TRBJ1-2, with unresolved D. CDR1 and CDR2 from the germline V gene are MNHEY and SVGAGI. Between the trimmed V and J ends, which lost 5 bases and 2 bases, there was a span of 6 bases. The CDR3 runs to 12 residues. This CDR3 reads CASSNQNYGYTF. The CDR3 DNA follows: TGTGCCAGCAGTAATCAAAACTATGGCTACACCTTC.

This chain connects TRBV25-1 to TRBJ2-7; D might be TRBD2 (6 bases). V dropped 5 bases and J dropped 5 bases, with 16 bases sitting between them. Germline CDR1 reads MGHDK; CDR2 reads SYGVNS. This CDR3 contains 14 residues. The CDR3 DNA sequence: TGTGCCAGCAGTAACGTCGGCGGGAAGAACGAGCAGTACTTC. Amino acid sequence: CASSNVGGKNEQYF.

V gene TRBV6-2 or TRBV6-3 combines with J gene TRBJ1-2; D may be TRBD1 (5 bases). Per the germline V gene, CDR1 is MNHEY and CDR2 is SVGEGT. This CDR3 is 16 amino acids long. Between the trimmed V and J ends, which lost 4 bases and 2 bases, there was a span of 17 bases. CDR3 sequence (DNA): TGTGCCAGCAGTTCTACACCGGGACGTAGGAACTATGGCTACACCTTC. It is translated as CASSSTPGRRNYGYTF.

The chain has TRBV28 and TRBJ2-1; TRBD2 agrees at 10 bases. The J segment lost 5 bases and the V segment lost 4 bases, leaving 8 bases of the junction unmatched. The CDR3 has 16 residues. Per the germline V gene, CDR1 is MDHEN and CDR2 is SYDVKM. The CDR3 loop is CASSSPAGGSHNEQFF. The CDR3 DNA is TGTGCCAGCAGTTCTCCAGCGGGGGGGAGTCACAATGAGCAGTTCTTC.

The rearrangement links TRBV29-1 to TRBJ1-1; unclear D gene. Germline V gives CDR1 SQVTM, CDR2 ANQGSEA. The CDR3 totals 13 residues. The V end lost 5 bases, the J end lost 0 bases, and 10 bases lay between the germline ends. CDR3 DNA: TGCAGCGTTCCCTTCGACATGAACACTGAAGCTTTCTTT. Translated: CSVPFDMNTEAFF. The full variable domain, rest sourced from reference TRBV29-1 and TRBJ1-1, is SAVISQKPSRDICQRGTSLTIQCQVDSQVTMMFWYRQQPGQSLTLIATANQGSEATYESGFVIDKFPISRPNLTFSTLTVSNMSPEDSSIYLCSVPFDMNTEAFFGQGTRLTVV.

The genes are TRBV27 and TRBJ2-3, with 12 nucleotides matching TRBD2. V dropped 5 bases and J dropped 8; count of bases not matched to a gene: 11. Germline loops: CDR1 MNHEY, CDR2 SMNVEV (reference sequence). The CDR3 is made up of 16 amino acids. The CDR3 spells CASSAYPLAGGTTQYF. The CDR3 coding sequence is TGTGCCAGCAGTGCTTACCCACTAGCGGGGGGCACTACGCAGTATTTT.

The V gene is TRBV5-4, the J gene TRBJ2-2, with 7 nucleotides matching TRBD2. V lost 0 bases to trimming and J lost 4 bases; unmatched junction nucleotides: 0. The CDR3 spans 14 residues. Germline CDR1 reads SGHNT; CDR2 reads YYREEE (reference sequence). This CDR3 reads CASSLGGGTGELFF. In DNA, the CDR3 is TGTGCCAGCAGCTTGGGGGGGGGCACCGGGGAGCTGTTTTTT.

The J gene is TRBJ1-4, the V gene TRBV29-1, with D tentatively TRBD1 (5 bases). The germline V gene has CDR1 SQVTM and CDR2 ANQGSEA. Trimming removed 3 bases from V and 14 bases from J, with 16 bases in between. The CDR3 extends over 12 amino acids. Here the CDR3 DNA reads TGCAGCGTTGAGGGGGAAGCGGAGGGGCTGTTTTTT. It is translated as CSVEGEAEGLFF.